This TCR beta chain was captured in a study of CD4+ T cells in melanoma. The CDR3 totals 15 residues. With 3 bases removed from V and 6 bases from J, the gap between germline ends came to 16 bases. From germline, CDR1 is SGHNT and CDR2 YYREEE (reference sequence). Here immunoSEQ multiplex PCR was the method, and the copy in TCRdb shows in-frame clones only, minus some. The data show under 8,000 clones, 69% seen once. The genes are TRBV5-4 and TRBJ1-5; D gene uncertain. Sample: cells from a culture (not recorded whether cultured in vitro). The clonotype comes from a human donor with melanoma. The CDR3 loop reads CASSSKRVGLQPQHF. The CDR3 DNA sequence: TGTGCCAGCAGCTCTAAGCGGGTAGGACTTCAGCCCCAGCATTTT.